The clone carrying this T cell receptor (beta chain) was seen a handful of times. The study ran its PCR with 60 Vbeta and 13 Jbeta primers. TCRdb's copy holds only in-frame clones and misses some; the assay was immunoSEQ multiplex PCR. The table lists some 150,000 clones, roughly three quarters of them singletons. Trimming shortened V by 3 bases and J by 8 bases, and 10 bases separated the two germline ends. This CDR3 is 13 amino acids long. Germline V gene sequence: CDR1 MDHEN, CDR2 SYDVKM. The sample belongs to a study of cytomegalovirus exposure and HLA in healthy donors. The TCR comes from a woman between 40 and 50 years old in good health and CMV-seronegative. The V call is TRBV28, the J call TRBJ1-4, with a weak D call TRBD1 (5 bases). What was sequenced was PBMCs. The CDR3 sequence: CASSFGAGEKLFF. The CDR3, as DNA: TGTGCCAGCAGTTTTGGGGCCGGAGAAAAACTGTTTTTT.